Listed here are 32 T cell receptor beta chains from one sample, sequenced in a study of vaccination effects on CD4 cells after COVID-19 (dated by TCRdb to between 2021 and 2022). No cognate antigen is known for these TCRs. The ViraFEST assay stimulated PBMC with viral peptide pools and then used TCR sequencing to identify antigen-specific CD4+ T cell clonotypes by expansion. After around 11 days of culture, CD4+ T cells were isolated with the EasySep CD4+ T cell isolation kit. Each participant got two doses of an mRNA SARS-CoV-2 vaccine, either BNT162b2 or mRNA-1273. The method was the immunoSEQ multiplex PCR assay. TCRdb re-hosts the immuneACCESS table, in-frame sequences only. Its copies lack some clones; in the studies checked, an unresolved V gene accounts for under half of them, and the cause for the rest is not known. The sample table lists over 25,000 clones, almost 80% of them with a count of one. The top ten hold about 6.3% of the sample.

The material sequenced was CD4+ T cells from PBMCs cultured with SARS-CoV-2 spike peptides, taken after COVID-19 vaccination. The cell subset or site label, read with the paper, signifies: SARS-CoV-2 spike overlapping peptide pool stimulation. These receptors were taken from a human donor who received a COVID-19 vaccine. Some clones in this sample may be carry-over from other donors' samples.

The chain couples TRBV5-4 to TRBJ2-7; 9 bases agree with TRBD2. CDR1 and CDR2 from the germline V gene are SGHNT and YYREEE (reference sequence). With V trimmed by 1 base and J by 6 bases, 8 bases remained unmatched. The CDR3 spans 15 residues. Here the CDR3 reads CASSLSDLAGPEQYV. DNA for the CDR3: TGTGCCAGCAGCTTGAGTGACCTAGCGGGACCCGAGCAGTACGTC.

Comments on this clone: Other nucleotide sequences in the sample specify the same CDR3. The gene calls are TRBV7-8 and TRBJ1-3, with unresolved D. The germline CDR1 and CDR2 sequences are SGHVS and FQNEAQ. The CDR3 contains 14 residues. V was trimmed by 1 base and J by 1 base, leaving 5 bases between them. CDR3 region: CASSLGGSGNTIYF. In DNA form, the CDR3 reads TGTGCCAGCAGCTTAGGGGGATCTGGAAACACCATATATTTT.

The rearrangement joins TRBV7-2 to TRBJ2-5; tentatively, D is TRBD2 (6 bases). V lost 1 base and J 4 bases, leaving 7 bases between the germline ends. There are 13 residues in the CDR3. Germline assignment: CDR1 SGHTA and CDR2 FQGNSA. The CDR3 bases are TGTGCCAGCAGCTTAGGGAGGGGAGAGACCCAGTACTTC. This encodes CASSLGRGETQYF.

The chain carries TRBV2 and TRBJ1-3; 7 nucleotides agree with TRBD1. The J segment lost 4 bases and the V segment lost 4 bases, leaving 7 bases of the junction unmatched. The CDR3 length is 15 residues. CDR1 and CDR2 from the germline V gene are SNHLY and FYNNEI. CDR3 loop: CASSGTPGGGNTIYF. The CDR3 DNA is TGTGCCAGCAGTGGAACTCCAGGGGGAGGAAACACCATATATTTT.

The rearrangement joins TRBV9 to TRBJ2-1; the match to TRBD2 covers 8 bases. From germline, CDR1 is SGDLS and CDR2 YYNGEE. The CDR3 totals 16 residues. Trimming at V came to 3 bases and at J to 4 bases, leaving 9 bases not matched to a gene. DNA for the CDR3: TGTGCCAGCAGCGCCGATTGGGCGGGGGGATACAATGAGCAGTTCTTC. It specifies CASSADWAGGYNEQFF.

The chain couples TRBV5-4 to TRBJ1-4, with D hard to call. This CDR3 has 15 amino acids. Per the germline V gene, CDR1 is SGHNT and CDR2 is YYREEE (reference sequence). V dropped 4 bases and J dropped 3 bases, with 13 bases sitting between them. The CDR3: CASSEARAANEKLFF. CDR3 nucleotides: TGTGCCAGCAGCGAGGCAAGGGCTGCTAATGAAAAACTGTTTTTT.

The chain recombines TRBV14 with TRBJ1-1; D gene ambiguous. CDR3 size: 16 residues. The V end lost 0 bases, the J end lost 2 bases, and 13 bases lay between the germline ends. The germline gives CDR1 SGHDN, CDR2 FVKESK. CDR3 amino acids: CASSQDLGQLNTEAFF. The DNA for the CDR3 is TGTGCCAGCAGCCAAGATCTCGGGCAGCTTAACACTGAAGCTTTCTTT.

This chain uses TRBV24-1 with TRBJ2-5; 8 bases agree with TRBD1. Germline CDR1 and CDR2: KGHDR and SFDVKD. Trimming removed 2 bases from V and 5 bases from J; junction bases left unmatched: 9. The CDR3 spans 16 residues. The chain's CDR3 is CATSDSRTGLRETQYF. The CDR3, as DNA: TGTGCCACCAGTGATTCTCGGACAGGGCTGCGGGAGACCCAGTACTTC.

V and J are TRBV19 and TRBJ2-5; TRBD1 matches at 10 bases. CDR1 is LNHDA and CDR2 is SQIVND in the germline V gene (reference sequence). Trimming at V came to 8 bases and at J to 1 base, leaving 4 bases not matched to a gene. The CDR3 has 14 amino acids. The CDR3 region has the DNA TGTGCCAGTGGTCGGACAGGGGGCCAAGAGACCCAGTACTTC. It encodes CASGRTGGQETQYF.

This chain joins TRBV6-5 and TRBJ1-6; D is unclear. With 2 bases removed from V and 10 bases from J, the gap between germline ends came to 12 bases. The germline V gene encodes CDR1 MNHEY and CDR2 SVGAGI. This CDR3 is built from 14 residues. The CDR3 nucleotides are TGTGCCAGCAGTTACAAGGGAGCAAGCTCACCCCTCCACTTT. It yields the protein CASSYKGASSPLHF.

The chain uses TRBV6-5 and TRBJ2-1, with 9 bases lining up with TRBD1. This CDR3 is 13 amino acids long. Germline V gives CDR1 MNHEY, CDR2 SVGAGI. The junction had 5 bases not matched to a gene; V was cut back by 6 bases and J by 8 bases. CDR3 sequence (DNA): TGTGCCAGCAGGCCTACAGGGGGCGATGAGCAGTTCTTC. It codes for CASRPTGGDEQFF.

The V call is TRBV7-7, the J call TRBJ2-1, with a weak D call TRBD2 (7 bases). Germline V lookup: CDR1 SSHAT, CDR2 FNYEAQ (reference sequence). The CDR3 has 18 amino acids. Trimming removed 1 base from V and 6 bases from J, with 22 bases in between. As DNA, the CDR3 is TGTGCCAGCAGCTTAGGTGGTGGGGCGGGGGCCGGCGCCAATGAGCAGTTCTTC. It codes for CASSLGGGAGAGANEQFF.

This clone turned up a few times. The chain couples TRBV4-1 to TRBJ2-6; D might be TRBD2 (6 bases). Germline CDR1 is MGHRA and CDR2 is YSYEKL. V was pared by 0 bases and J by 14 bases, with 32 bases between. This CDR3 has 20 residues. CDR3 loop: CASSQDVYPHLLSGAGLLTF. In DNA form, the CDR3 reads TGCGCCAGCAGCCAAGATGTCTACCCGCACCTACTTTCTGGGGCGGGGCTCCTGACTTTC.

This clone was seen a handful of times. V and J are TRBV12-3 or TRBV12-4 and TRBJ1-5; D is unresolved. The CDR3 extends over 13 amino acids. V was clipped by 2 bases and J by 7 bases, with 9 bases between them. The CDR3: CASSLPFTQPQHF. CDR3 bases: TGTGCCAGCAGTTTACCGTTTACCCAGCCCCAGCATTTT.

This chain links TRBV6-5 with TRBJ2-3; D ambiguous. The CDR3 runs to 14 residues. V was shortened by 6 bases and J by 4 bases, with 14 bases between the two germline ends. The germline V gene encodes CDR1 MNHEY and CDR2 SVGAGI. The CDR3 spells CASRPQISADTQYF. CDR3 coding DNA: TGTGCCAGCAGACCACAGATTTCGGCAGATACGCAGTATTTT.

The genes are TRBV19 and TRBJ2-1; TRBD2 is a possible D gene (5 bases). CDR1 and CDR2 from the germline V gene are LNHDA and SQIVND (reference sequence). V was pared by 6 bases and J by 10 bases, with 19 bases between. CDR3 length: 14 residues. CDR3 DNA sequence: TGTGCCAGTAGAGAGCGGCGGTCGGCCCAGGAGCAGTTCTTC. This codes for CASRERRSAQEQFF.

The J gene is TRBJ2-5, the V gene TRBV7-9, with TRBD2 as a possible D gene (5 bases). V was clipped by 2 bases and J by 1 base, with 11 bases between them. There are 15 residues in the CDR3. Germline values: CDR1 SEHNR, CDR2 FQNEAQ (reference sequence). CDR3 sequence (DNA): TGTGCCAGCAGCTTACCTGCCAGCGGCCAAGAGACCCAGTACTTC. Translated: CASSLPASGQETQYF. The full variable domain, completed using reference TRBV7-9 and TRBJ2-5, is DTGVSQNPRHKITKRGQNVTFRCDPISEHNRLYWYRQTLGQGPEFLTYFQNEAQLEKSRLLSDRFSAERPKGSFSTLEIQRTEQGDSAMYLCASSLPASGQETQYFGPGTRLLVL.

The chain uses TRBV6-5 and TRBJ2-2; possible D gene TRBD1, 6 bases. CDR1 is MNHEY and CDR2 is SVGAGI in the germline V gene. The CDR3 is made up of 14 amino acids. V was trimmed by 5 bases and J by 4 bases, leaving 11 bases between them. This CDR3 is CASSTWDITGELFF. The CDR3 region has the DNA TGTGCCAGCAGTACCTGGGACATCACCGGGGAGCTGTTTTTT.

This chain joins TRBV2 and TRBJ2-3; D is unresolved. Germline CDR1 reads SNHLY; CDR2 reads FYNNEI. Deletions cut 4 bases from V and 1 base from J, with 9 bases between. The CDR3 is 14 residues long. DNA of the CDR3: TGTGCCAGCAGTGCAGCCCTCCGCACAGATACGCAGTATTTT. Protein: CASSAALRTDTQYF.

This chain uses TRBV13 with TRBJ1-1, with TRBD1 as a possible D gene (5 bases). This CDR3 region has 13 residues. Trimming cost V 2 bases and J 8 bases, with 12 bases left between them. Germline CDR1 and CDR2: PRHDT and FYEKMQ (reference sequence). The CDR3 region has the DNA TGTGCCAGCAGCTTAACCCGGGACGTCGAAGCTTTCTTT. As protein: CASSLTRDVEAFF.

Turning to this clone: Its ends do not fully match the called genes, so a read error is possible. This chain joins TRBV9 and TRBJ2-2; D tentatively reads TRBD1 or TRBD2 (6 bases each). This CDR3 contains 16 residues. Germline V lookup: CDR1 SGDLS, CDR2 YYNGEE. CDR3 loop: CASRVGGTGNTGELFF. The CDR3 DNA reads as TGTGCCAGCAGGGTAGGGGGGACCGGGAACACCGGGGAGCTGTTTTTT.

This sequence joins TRBV10-2 and TRBJ1-6, with D tentatively TRBD1 (5 bases). Germline CDR1 is WSHSY and CDR2 is SAAADI. The CDR3 has 13 residues. V lost 7 bases to trimming and J lost 10 bases, with 14 bases between them. The CDR3 reads CASTQDIRSPLHF. CDR3 nucleotide sequence: TGCGCCAGCACCCAGGACATACGGTCACCCCTCCACTTT.

The CDR3 protein is CASTRPDTYYGYTF. CDR3 bases: TGTGCCAGCACCCGGCCGGACACTTACTATGGCTACACCTTC. The chain joins TRBV6-6 to TRBJ1-2; TRBD1 might be the D (5 bases). This CDR3 is 14 amino acids long. Trimming pared 7 bases from V and 3 bases from J, leaving 15 bases between. From germline, CDR1 is MNHNY and CDR2 SVGAGI (reference sequence).

The chain is built from TRBV3-1 (or the pseudogene TRBV3-2) and TRBJ2-7; 7 bases are shared with TRBD2. Germline V gives CDR1 LGHDT, CDR2 YNNKEL (reference sequence). Losses at the gene ends were 5 bases for V and 6 bases for J; bases not matched to a gene: 1. The CDR3 is made up of 11 amino acids. For the CDR3, the DNA is TGTGCCAGCAGCTCGGGGGGCGAGCAGTACGTC. This gives the protein CASSSGGEQYV.

CDR3 loop: CASSEIDRYEQYV. The DNA of the CDR3 is TGTGCCAGCAGTGAAATAGACCGGTACGAGCAGTACGTC. The chain has TRBV6-1 and TRBJ2-7; no definite D call. This CDR3 spans 13 amino acids. V was shortened by 2 bases and J by 4 bases, with 9 bases between the two germline ends. Germline CDR1 reads MNHNS; CDR2 reads SASEGT.

This clone was recorded a few times. The chain uses TRBV20-1 and TRBJ2-7; 9 nucleotides agree with TRBD1. This CDR3 contains 11 residues. Germline values: CDR1 DFQATT, CDR2 SNEGSKA (reference sequence). V lost 6 bases to trimming and J lost 9 bases; unmatched junction nucleotides: 6. The CDR3 loop reads CSATGTGRQYV. DNA of the CDR3: TGCAGTGCGACCGGGACAGGGCGGCAGTACGTC.

The chain has TRBV6-4 and TRBJ2-5; no definite D call. The CDR3 loop spans 16 amino acids. Trimming pared 6 bases from V and 5 bases from J, leaving 22 bases between. Per germline, CDR1 MRHNA and CDR2 SNTAGT. The CDR3 bases are TGTGCCAGCAGCGATCACACCGAAACCTGCCAGGAGACCCAGTACTTC. It yields the protein CASSDHTETCQETQYF.

J is TRBJ2-5 and V is TRBV5-1; possibly TRBD1 for D (6 bases). This CDR3 region has 15 residues. The V end was cut by 3 bases, the J end by 2 bases, with 14 bases between. Germline CDR1 and CDR2: SGHRS and YFSETQ. The CDR3 reads CASSSQTGPQETQYF. The CDR3 coding sequence is TGCGCCAGCAGCTCCCAGACAGGCCCTCAAGAGACCCAGTACTTC.

The rearrangement uses TRBV2 and TRBJ1-1; D gene uncertain. V shed 6 bases and J shed 1 base, with 15 bases lying between them. CDR1 SNHLY and CDR2 FYNNEI come from the germline V gene. This CDR3 has 15 residues. CDR3 in amino acids: CASSFNGRTNTEAFF. CDR3 in DNA: TGTGCCAGCAGCTTCAATGGACGGACGAACACTGAAGCTTTCTTT.

This clone was observed a few times. V gene TRBV9 combines with J gene TRBJ2-2; D not resolved. Germline lookup yields CDR1 SGDLS and CDR2 YYNGEE. V lost 5 bases and J lost 4, with 15 bases in between. This CDR3 comprises 15 residues. CDR3 nucleotides: TGTGCCAGCAGAGGTTTCGAAGGTGGCACCGGGGAGCTGTTTTTT. Encoded protein: CASRGFEGGTGELFF.

The V call is TRBV27, the J call TRBJ1-5; no clear D. The germline V and J ends were trimmed by 0 bases and 7 bases, with 13 bases remaining between them. The CDR3 is 15 residues long. Per germline, CDR1 MNHEY and CDR2 SMNVEV (reference sequence). This CDR3 is CASSLSYGVGQPQHF. Here the CDR3 DNA reads TGTGCCAGCAGTTTATCGTACGGGGTGGGGCAGCCCCAGCATTTT.

This clone was seen a few times. CDR3 coding DNA: TGTGCCAGTAGTTCAGGGACATCCCTCAATCAGCCCCAGCATTTT. Translated: CASSSGTSLNQPQHF. The chain recombines TRBV19 with TRBJ1-5, with D tentatively TRBD1 (6 bases). This CDR3 region has 15 residues. The V end lost 5 bases, the J end lost 3 bases, and 14 bases lay between the germline ends. CDR1 LNHDA and CDR2 SQIVND come from the germline V gene (reference sequence). The full variable domain, in which reference TRBV19 and TRBJ1-5 provide the parts outside the CDR3, is DGGITQSPKYLFRKEGQNVTLSCEQNLNHDAMYWYRQDPGQGLRLIYYSQIVNDFQKGDIAEGYSVSREKKESFPLTVTSAQKNPTAFYLCASSSGTSLNQPQHFGDGTRLSIL.